Listed below are T cell receptor beta chains from one sample, sequenced in a study of beta chain features in type 1 diabetes. Generated by immunoSEQ multiplex PCR, the TCRdb table keeps only in-frame clones and is missing some. Of over 650,000 clones in the sample, more than 12% were seen once. Source material: naive CD4+ T cells from blood. Receptors originate from a man between 18 and 29 years old with type 1 diabetes. Both conserved end residues are part of each CDR3. The D gene is left open where the match is weak. Only part of the rows carry a size: once, few, many, or a class if the clone is expanded.

d_gene	v_gene	abundance	j_gene	CDR3nt	CDR3aa
TRBD1	TRBV7-9	-	TRBJ1-5	TGTGCCAGCAGCCCAGGGACAGATAGCAATCAGCCCCAGCATTTT	CASSPGTDSNQPQHF
-	TRBV20-1	-	TRBJ1-2	TGCAGTGTCAAAGGAGACTATGGCTACACCTTC	CSVKGDYGYTF
-	TRBV11-3	few	TRBJ2-3	TGTGCCAGCAGCTCGGGGGCGGGCACAGATACGCAGTATTTT	CASSSGAGTDTQYF
TRBD1	TRBV18	few	TRBJ2-1	TGTGCCAGCTCACGCGGAGCCGGGACAGGCGACAATGAGCAGTTCTTC	CASSRGAGTGDNEQFF
-	TRBV9	-	TRBJ2-1	TGTGCCAGCAGCGTAAGGCAGGACTCCTACAATGAGCAGTTCTTC	CASSVRQDSYNEQFF
-	TRBV7-9	-	TRBJ2-1	TGTGCCAGCAGCTTAGCGAGCGGAGCTTACAATGAGCAGTTCTTC	CASSLASGAYNEQFF
TRBD2	TRBV10-3	few	TRBJ2-1	TGTGCCATCAGTGAGTCGGGACTAGCGATTAATGAGCAGTTCTTC	CAISESGLAINEQFF
-	TRBV19	-	TRBJ2-2	TGTGCCACCCAGAACCCCCCGAACACCGGGGAGCTGTTTTTT	CATQNPPNTGELFF
TRBD2	TRBV5-1	few	TRBJ2-1	TGCGCCAGCAGCTTGGTAGCGGGAGTGGGGAATGAGCAGTTCTTC	CASSLVAGVGNEQFF
-	TRBV2	-	TRBJ1-1	TGTGCCAGCAGTGTGGCAGGGAACACTGAAGCTTTCTTT	CASSVAGNTEAFF
TRBD1	TRBV7-2	-	TRBJ2-1	TGTGCCAGCAGCTTAAATTCCGGGACAGGGGTCAATGAGCAGTTCTTC	CASSLNSGTGVNEQFF
-	TRBV6-6	few	TRBJ1-1	TGTGCCAGCAGTTACACAGGGACTGAAGCTTTCTTT	CASSYTGTEAFF
TRBD2	TRBV29-1	few	TRBJ2-1	TGCAGCGTTGAAGATCGTATAGGACTAGCGGGAGGCACATCCTACAATGAGCAGTTCTTC	CSVEDRIGLAGGTSYNEQFF
TRBD1	TRBV5-1	-	TRBJ2-1	TGCGCCAGCAGCTTGGGCGAGGACAGGGGATTTTACAATGAGCAGTTCTTC	CASSLGEDRGFYNEQFF
TRBD2	TRBV10-3	-	TRBJ2-3	TGTGCCATCAGGGATAGCGGGGGGGCTGGTGGGACAGATACGCAGTATTTT	CAIRDSGGAGGTDTQYF
-	TRBV11-1	few	TRBJ2-7	TGTGCCAGCAGCCCACGGCCACAGGTGTCCTACGAGCAGTACTTC	CASSPRPQVSYEQYF
TRBD1	TRBV28	-	TRBJ1-2	TGTGCCAGCAGCTCTGGACAGGGGGATGGCTACACCTTC	CASSSGQGDGYTF
-	TRBV5-4	few	TRBJ2-2	TGTGCCAGCAGCTTAGGAGGGGTGAACACCGGGGAGCTGTTTTTT	CASSLGGVNTGELFF
-	TRBV5-1	-	TRBJ1-2	TGCGCCAGCAGCTCCGGGCCCTCGGGGAACTATGGCTACACCTTC	CASSSGPSGNYGYTF
-	TRBV7-2	few	TRBJ2-1	TGTGCCAGCAGCTTCCGAGAGTTGACTAGGGGTGAGCAGTTCTTC	CASSFRELTRGEQFF
TRBD1	TRBV7-9	few	TRBJ2-7	TGTGCCAGCAGCTCCGGGGTATCCGGGACAGAATCCTACGAGCAGTACTTC	CASSSGVSGTESYEQYF
-	TRBV28	few	TRBJ2-7	TGTGCCAGCAGGGGTCGGTACGAGCAGTACTTC	CASRGRYEQYF
TRBD2	TRBV29-1	few	TRBJ2-3	TGCAGCGTTGTCAGCGGGGCCCACAGAGATACGCAGTATTTT	CSVVSGAHRDTQYF
-	TRBV19	few	TRBJ2-5	TGTGCCAGTAGTATAACAACGTTGGTAGAAGAGACCCAGTACTTC	CASSITTLVEETQYF
TRBD1	TRBV5-1	few	TRBJ2-5	TGCGCCAGCAGCTTCGACGGGACAGGGGTGAGGGAGACCCAGTACTTC	CASSFDGTGVRETQYF
-	TRBV2	-	TRBJ1-6	TGTGCCAGCCGGAATTCACGAGATTATAATTCACCCCTCCACTTT	CASRNSRDYNSPLHF
TRBD1	TRBV29-1	-	TRBJ2-5	TGCAGCGTTGGAATGGGGACAGGGGGGGAGACCCAGTACTTC	CSVGMGTGGETQYF
-	TRBV7-9	-	TRBJ2-7	TGTGCCAGCAGCCTGGCGGTAGGGCTCGGAGTCCGCGAGCAGTACTTC	CASSLAVGLGVREQYF
-	TRBV4-1	-	TRBJ2-1	TGCGCCAGCAGCACCCACAGCAACAATGAGCAGTTCTTC	CASSTHSNNEQFF
-	TRBV9	-	TRBJ2-1	TGTGCCAGCAGCGGAGACAATGAGCAGTTCTTC	CASSGDNEQFF
TRBD1	TRBV7-2	-	TRBJ2-5	TGTGCCAGCAGCTTCCGGACAGGGCGAGAGACCCAGTACTTC	CASSFRTGRETQYF
-	TRBV18	-	TRBJ1-1	TGTGCCAGCTCACCCCCGGGACTACTGAACACTGAAGCTTTCTTT	CASSPPGLLNTEAFF
-	TRBV30	few	TRBJ2-7	TGTGCCTGGAGCCAATCACCCCTGATGAGGGAGCAGTACTTC	CAWSQSPLMREQYF